These 30 T cell receptor beta chains came from one sample sequenced in a study of T cells expressing NK-cell markers. TCRdb reworked the 5' RACE reads into one entry per CDR3 protein, no DNA. The sample shows roughly 20,000 distinct CDR3 sequences, and roughly three fifths sits with its ten largest clones. Sequenced: blood T cells: a sorted CD56 or NKG2C T cell subset, CD4+ or CD8+ T cells, or bulk PBMC T cells (not recorded which). The receptor source for this set is a man between 18 and 69 years old in good health.

The chain combines TRBV4-2 with TRBJ2-4. Per germline, CDR1 LGHNA and CDR2 YNFKEQ. The CDR3 has 17 residues. The CDR3 here is CASSQEAGGVAKNIQYF.

The chain is built from TRBV7-8 and TRBJ2-1; without DNA, the TCRdb call of TRBD1 cannot be checked. CDR3 length: 17 residues. Germline lookup yields CDR1 SGHVS and CDR2 FQNEAQ. The CDR3: CASSTPPGQGAYNEQFF. The entire variable domain, with the rest obtained from reference TRBV7-8 and TRBJ2-1, is as follows: GAGVSQSPRYKVAKRGQDVALRCDPISGHVSLFWYQQALGQGPEFLTYFQNEAQLDKSGLPSDRFFAERPEGSVSTLKIQRTQQEDSAVYLCASSTPPGQGAYNEQFFGPGTRLTVL.

The chain is built from TRBV20-1 and TRBJ2-1; TCRdb reports TRBD1, a call that lacks DNA to check it against. CDR1 and CDR2 (germline): DFQATT, SNEGSKA (reference sequence). The CDR3 extends over 15 amino acids. The chain's CDR3 is CSAPPPTGQGHEQFF.

This sequence joins TRBV6-4 and TRBJ2-2; TCRdb's D call of TRBD2 is untestable without DNA. CDR3 length: 13 amino acids. From germline, CDR1 is MRHNA and CDR2 SNTAGT. The CDR3: CASSTTSTGELFF.

The rearrangement uses TRBV9 and TRBJ2-2; TCRdb lists TRBD1, though no DNA is available to test this call. Per the germline V gene, CDR1 is SGDLS and CDR2 is YYNGEE. This CDR3 is built from 13 residues. This chain's CDR3 is CASSVELSGELFF. Filled out from reference TRBV9 and TRBJ2-2, the complete variable domain reads DSGVTQTPKHLITATGQRVTLRCSPRSGDLSVYWYQQSLDQGLQFLIQYYNGEERAKGNILERFSAQQFPDLHSELNLSSLELGDSALYFCASSVELSGELFFGEGSRLTVL.

The V gene is TRBV3-1, the J gene TRBJ2-7; TCRdb outputs TRBD1, but without DNA this stays unchecked. The CDR3 sequence is 14 residues long. CDR1 is LGHDT, CDR2 YNNKEL, per germline (reference sequence). CDR3 amino acids: CASSQVGGLSEQYF.

This chain links TRBV6-2 or TRBV6-3 with TRBJ1-3. CDR3 length: 15 amino acids. CDR1 and CDR2 (germline): MNHEY, SVGEGT. The CDR3 protein is CASSYGTHPGNTIYF.

The CDR3 sequence is CASSPRWGARSTDTQYF. The rearrangement uses TRBV7-2 and TRBJ2-3; TCRdb gives TRBD1 as the D gene, but with no DNA this cannot be confirmed. CDR1 is SGHTA and CDR2 is FQGNSA in the germline V gene. The CDR3 runs 17 residues.

V gene TRBV2 combines with J gene TRBJ1-5. This CDR3 is 13 amino acids long. Germline V lookup: CDR1 SNHLY, CDR2 FYNNEI. The CDR3 here is CASGLDSNQPQHF.

This chain uses TRBV9 with TRBJ2-1; TCRdb's D gene call, TRBD2, goes unchecked for lack of DNA. The CDR3 is 13 amino acids. The V gene's germline CDR1 is SGDLS and CDR2 YYNGEE. CDR3 loop: CASSAGTSDEQFF.

The gene calls are TRBV29-1 and TRBJ2-4; TCRdb picks TRBD1, but there is no DNA to check that call. The CDR3 runs 13 residues. The germline CDR1 and CDR2 sequences are SQVTM and ANQGSEA. CDR3 amino acids: CSFISSTGGGLYF.

The chain joins TRBV5-1 to TRBJ1-5. In germline, CDR1 is SGHRS, CDR2 YFSETQ. The CDR3 is 15 amino acids. CDR3 in amino acids: CASSLVPNSNQPQHF. The full variable domain, in which reference TRBV5-1 and TRBJ1-5 provide the parts outside the CDR3, is KAGVTQTPRYLIKTRGQQVTLSCSPISGHRSVSWYQQTPGQGLQFLFEYFSETQRNKGNFPGRFSGRQFSNSRSEMNVSTLELGDSALYLCASSLVPNSNQPQHFGDGTRLSIL.

The genes are TRBV11-2 and TRBJ2-1; TCRdb's D call of TRBD2 is untestable without DNA. Germline CDR1 is SGHAT and CDR2 is FQNNGV. There are 17 residues in the CDR3. CDR3 loop: CASGPISGGVMNKEQFF.

The chain uses TRBV3-1 and TRBJ2-3. The CDR3 runs to 19 residues. The germline gives CDR1 LGHDT, CDR2 YNNKEL (reference sequence). The CDR3 sequence is CASSQDWDASGASSNTQYF.

The chain uses TRBV7-2 and TRBJ1-2. Germline V gene data show CDR1 as SGHTA and CDR2 as FQGNSA. The CDR3 spans 14 residues. The CDR3 region is CASSPRGWEYGYTF. Based on the CDR3 plus reference TRBV7-2 and TRBJ1-2, the full variable domain is GAGVSQSPSNKVTEKGKDVELRCDPISGHTALYWYRQSLGQGLEFLIYFQGNSAPDKSGLPSDRFSAERTGGSVSTLTIQRTQQEDSAVYLCASSPRGWEYGYTFGSGTRLTVV.

The rearrangement uses TRBV9 and TRBJ1-6; the TCRdb D gene call, TRBD1, has no DNA to confirm it. This CDR3 spans 14 amino acids. Germline values: CDR1 SGDLS, CDR2 YYNGEE. CDR3: CASSVSGAREPLHF.

This rearrangement joins TRBV18 to TRBJ2-2; TCRdb's D gene call, TRBD1, goes unchecked for lack of DNA. CDR3 length: 15 amino acids. Germline V CDR1 and CDR2: KGHSH, LQKENI. The CDR3: CASSPPPRATGELFF.

This sequence joins TRBV30 and TRBJ2-2; the D call from TCRdb, TRBD1, cannot be confirmed without DNA. Germline V gene lookup returns CDR1 GTSNPN and CDR2 SVGIG (reference sequence). CDR3 size: 16 residues. The CDR3 here is CAWSPGGRGDTGELFF.

V is TRBV20-1 and J is TRBJ2-2; no DNA is available, so the TRBD1 call from TCRdb remains unchecked. Germline V gene lookup returns CDR1 DFQATT and CDR2 SNEGSKA (reference sequence). The CDR3 covers 14 residues. The CDR3 protein is CSASGTEQSGELFF.

The CDR3 loop reads CASSRGEGQETQYF. The chain recombines TRBV4-1 with TRBJ2-5; TCRdb gives TRBD1 as the D gene, but with no DNA this cannot be confirmed. The CDR3 has 14 residues. CDR1 is MGHRA and CDR2 is YSYEKL in the germline V gene.

The gene calls are TRBV6-5 and TRBJ2-2. This CDR3 is 14 amino acids long. Looked up from germline, CDR1 is MNHEY and CDR2 is SVGAGI. CDR3 in amino acids: CASSYSEVLGELFF.

The rearrangement uses TRBV12-3 or TRBV12-4 and TRBJ2-3; no DNA is available, so the TRBD1 call from TCRdb remains unchecked. The CDR3 runs 16 residues. This chain's CDR3 is CASSTEGATSTDTQYF.

The rearrangement joins TRBV24-1 to TRBJ2-1; the TRBD1 assignment by TCRdb is unverifiable without DNA. Germline CDR1 reads KGHDR; CDR2 reads SFDVKD. The CDR3 is made up of 13 amino acids. CDR3 loop: CATSDGGVGEQFF.

The rearrangement links TRBV20-1 to TRBJ2-5; TCRdb picks TRBD1, but there is no DNA to check that call. Germline CDR1 reads DFQATT; CDR2 reads SNEGSKA (reference sequence). The CDR3 totals 14 residues. CDR3 sequence: CSARFRGEQETQYF.

This chain joins TRBV6-1 and TRBJ2-4. Germline V gene data show CDR1 as MNHNS and CDR2 as SASEGT. CDR3 length: 14 amino acids. CDR3 in amino acids: CASRELGAKNIQYF.

This sequence joins TRBV18 and TRBJ2-4; TCRdb outputs TRBD2, but without DNA this stays unchecked. This CDR3 is built from 12 residues. CDR1 and CDR2 (germline): KGHSH, LQKENI. CDR3 region: CASSRGGGIQYF.

The chain recombines TRBV6-5 with TRBJ1-1; TCRdb names TRBD1, which stays unverified in the absence of DNA. CDR1 and CDR2 from the germline V gene are MNHEY and SVGAGI. This CDR3 is built from 14 residues. This chain's CDR3 is CASSLLGGRTEAFF.

The V call is TRBV24-1, the J call TRBJ2-7; TCRdb designates TRBD2, a call that cannot be tested without DNA. CDR3 length equals 15 residues. Germline loops: CDR1 KGHDR, CDR2 SFDVKD. The CDR3 region is CATSDSLASGDEQYF.

The chain joins TRBV7-3 to TRBJ2-7; the TCRdb call, TRBD1, lacks DNA for checking. The CDR3 is 14 amino acids. Germline CDR1 reads SGHTA; CDR2 reads FQGTGA. CDR3 loop: CASSPGTGVYEQYF.

J is TRBJ1-2 and V is TRBV20-1; lacking DNA, the TRBD1 call made by TCRdb goes unchecked. The V gene's germline CDR1 is DFQATT and CDR2 SNEGSKA (reference sequence). The CDR3 has 12 residues. CDR3 loop: CSTKGQNYGYTF.